The T cell receptor (beta chain) under discussion was sequenced for a study of breast tumors, draining lymph nodes, adjacent tissues. The table lists this clonotype with many counts. Its antigen is undetermined. MiXCR, run by TCRdb on the multiplex PCR reads, gives a single entry per CDR3 protein. The repertoire holds 200,000 to 250,000 distinct CDR3 sequences, with about 30% as singletons. General study findings and limits: Tumor and nontumor repertoires were significantly more similar in luminal-like than in basal-like breast cancer. That most tumor T cells come from lymph nodes remained unproven. Tumor TCR diversity was below lymph nodes but above nontumor tissue.

The CDR3 has 17 residues. CDR1 is MDHEN, CDR2 SYDVKM, per germline. Trimming cost V 3 bases and J 4 bases, with 18 bases left between them. The lymph nodes were axillary draining lymph nodes from breast cancer patients. V gene TRBV28 combines with J gene TRBJ2-2; D is perhaps TRBD2 (6 bases). The receptor was isolated from a female donor with breast cancer. Some clones in this sample may be carry-over from other donors' samples. Specimen: axillary lymph node tissue. The CDR3 spells CASSFPFPGDSTGELFF. Here the CDR3 DNA reads TGTGCCAGCAGTTTCCCCTTTCCGGGAGACAGCACCGGGGAGCTGTTTTTT.